Shown below are 8 T cell receptor beta chains from a single sample sequenced in a study of shared clonotypes between healthy human individuals. Produced via immunoSEQ multiplex PCR; TCRdb's table is partial and in-frame only. Among hundreds of thousands of clones listed, around 96% were seen once. Sequenced input: naive CD4+ T cells sorted from blood. Subset denoted: CD45RA+ positively selected. The receptors were sampled from a woman aged 30 to 39 in good health.

The rearrangement links TRBV7-2 to TRBJ1-5, with 7 bases aligning to TRBD1. Germline trimming cut 5 bases from V and 7 bases from J; bases unmatched to any gene: 5. The CDR3 is 13 amino acids. Germline CDR1 is SGHTA and CDR2 is FQGNSA. CDR3 residues: CASSPRQGQPQHF. Written as DNA, the CDR3 is TGTGCCAGCAGCCCACGACAGGGCCAGCCCCAGCATTTT.

The chain links TRBV19 to TRBJ2-1, with 9 nucleotides matching TRBD2. Germline V lookup: CDR1 LNHDA, CDR2 SQIVND (reference sequence). This CDR3 has 13 amino acids. J lost 6 bases, V lost 7 bases, and 4 bases had no gene match. CDR3 bases: TGTGCCAGTACGCGGGAGGGTGGCAATGAGCAGTTCTTC. Protein sequence: CASTREGGNEQFF.

With regard to this clone: The same CDR3 is also encoded by other DNA sequences in this sample. The rearrangement joins TRBV6-1 to TRBJ1-5; D is ambiguous. The CDR3 is 13 amino acids. From germline, CDR1 is MNHNS and CDR2 SASEGT. V was clipped by 2 bases and J by 2 bases, with 4 bases between them. CDR3 nucleotide sequence: TGTGCCAGCAGTGAACGGGGCAATCAGCCCCAGCATTTT. Amino acids: CASSERGNQPQHF.

This clone was counted a single time. J is TRBJ1-2 and V is TRBV28; the match to TRBD1 covers 8 bases. The V and J ends lost 3 bases and 7 bases, in that order; junction bases with no gene match: 7. Germline values: CDR1 MDHEN, CDR2 SYDVKM. This CDR3 has 14 amino acids. CDR3: CASSFQGAPGGYTF. The CDR3 nucleotides are TGTGCCAGCAGTTTCCAGGGGGCGCCGGGTGGCTACACCTTC.

The genes are TRBV18 and TRBJ2-7, with D possibly matching TRBD1 (6 bases). The CDR3 is 12 residues long. Germline loops: CDR1 KGHSH, CDR2 LQKENI. V shed 6 bases and J shed 3 bases, with 9 bases lying between them. The CDR3 DNA reads TGTGCCAGCTCGCGGACAGACTACGAGCAGTACTTC. This sequence encodes CASSRTDYEQYF.

The chain joins TRBV5-1 to TRBJ2-1, with 11 bases identical to TRBD2. The germline V gene has CDR1 SGHRS and CDR2 YFSETQ. Trimming took 3 bases from V and 5 from J; bases not matched to a gene: 7. This CDR3 has 16 residues. The CDR3 DNA reads TGCGCCAGCAGCTCGGGACTAGCGGACCGAAACAATGAGCAGTTCTTC. Encoded protein: CASSSGLADRNNEQFF.

This chain links TRBV4-1 with TRBJ1-5; no reliable D call. V was cut by 0 bases and J by 7 bases, with 13 bases left in between. The germline gives CDR1 MGHRA, CDR2 YSYEKL. CDR3 size: 15 residues. CDR3 sequence (DNA): TGCGCCAGCAGCCAAGACGAGAGAAGCAGCCAGCCCCAGCATTTT. Amino acids: CASSQDERSSQPQHF.

This chain joins TRBV2 and TRBJ2-2; D may match TRBD1 or TRBD2 (6 bases each). This CDR3 has 16 amino acids. Trimming removed 7 bases from V and 6 bases from J, with 21 bases in between. Germline V gene lookup returns CDR1 SNHLY and CDR2 FYNNEI. The CDR3 is CASTEGGWGPAGELFF. CDR3 bases: TGTGCCAGCACCGAGGGGGGTTGGGGACCCGCCGGGGAGCTGTTTTTT.